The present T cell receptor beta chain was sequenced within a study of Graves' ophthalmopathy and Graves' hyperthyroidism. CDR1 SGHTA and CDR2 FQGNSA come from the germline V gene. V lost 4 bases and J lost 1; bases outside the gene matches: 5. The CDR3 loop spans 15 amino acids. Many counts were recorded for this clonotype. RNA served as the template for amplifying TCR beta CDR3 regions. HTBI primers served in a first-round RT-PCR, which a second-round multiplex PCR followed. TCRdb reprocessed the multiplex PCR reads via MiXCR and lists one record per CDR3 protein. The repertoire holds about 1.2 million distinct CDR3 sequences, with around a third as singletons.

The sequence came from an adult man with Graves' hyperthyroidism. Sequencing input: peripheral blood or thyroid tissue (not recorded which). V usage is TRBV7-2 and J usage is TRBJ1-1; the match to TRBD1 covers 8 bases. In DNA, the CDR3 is TGTGCCAGCAGCTCAAGGACAGGGTCGAACACTGAAGCTTTCTTT. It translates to CASSSRTGSNTEAFF.